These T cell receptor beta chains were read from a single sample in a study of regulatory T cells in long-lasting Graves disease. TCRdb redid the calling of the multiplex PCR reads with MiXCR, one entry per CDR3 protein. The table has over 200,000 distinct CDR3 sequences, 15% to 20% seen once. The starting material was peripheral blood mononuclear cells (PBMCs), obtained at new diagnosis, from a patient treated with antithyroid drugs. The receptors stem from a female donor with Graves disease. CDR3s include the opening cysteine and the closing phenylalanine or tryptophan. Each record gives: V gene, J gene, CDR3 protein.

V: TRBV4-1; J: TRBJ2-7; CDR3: CASSQPTVGRQQYF
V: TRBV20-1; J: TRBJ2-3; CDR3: CSAGLGPYSGNWGDTQYF
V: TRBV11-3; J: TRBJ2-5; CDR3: CASSLDPGRETQYF
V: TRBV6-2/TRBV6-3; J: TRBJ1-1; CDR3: CASSSTGAPNTEAFF
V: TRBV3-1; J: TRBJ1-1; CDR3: CASSQETGVANTEAFF
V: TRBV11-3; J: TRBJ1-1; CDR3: CASSRREGGAFF
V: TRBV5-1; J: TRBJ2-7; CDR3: CASSTAWDIDEQYF
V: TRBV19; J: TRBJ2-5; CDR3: CASSMARRETQYF
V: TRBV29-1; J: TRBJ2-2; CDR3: CSAREGPGELFF
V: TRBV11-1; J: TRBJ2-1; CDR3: CASSRARSSYNEQFF
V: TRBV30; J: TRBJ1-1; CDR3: CAWTSRVTEAFF
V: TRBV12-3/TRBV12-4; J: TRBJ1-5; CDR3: CASETGGSNQPQHF
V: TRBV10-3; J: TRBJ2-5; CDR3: CAISNPGQGLGETQYF
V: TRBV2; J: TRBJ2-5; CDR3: CARGTANTLATQYF
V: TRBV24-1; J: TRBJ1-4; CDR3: CATSEGPTEKLFF
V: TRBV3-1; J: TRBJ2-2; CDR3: CASSQDVGTGELFF
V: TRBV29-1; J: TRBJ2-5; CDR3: CSVEEAGRGRETQYF
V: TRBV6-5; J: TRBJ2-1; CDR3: CASSYIGTPDEQFF
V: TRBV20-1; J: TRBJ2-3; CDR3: CSARDYTSGNTDTQYF
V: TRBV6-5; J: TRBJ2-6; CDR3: CASSSVGTASGANVLTF
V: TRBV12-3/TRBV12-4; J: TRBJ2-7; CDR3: CASSSWTSGSSYEQYF
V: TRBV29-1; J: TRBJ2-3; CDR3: CSVVSSTDTQYF
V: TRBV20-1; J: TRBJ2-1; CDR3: CSATGTSGSNEQFF
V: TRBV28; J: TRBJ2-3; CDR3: CASSLFGGTDTQYF
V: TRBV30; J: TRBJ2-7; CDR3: CAWSRGGGSYEQYF
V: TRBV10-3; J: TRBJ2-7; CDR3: CAISESTGPYEQYF
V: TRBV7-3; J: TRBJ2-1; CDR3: CASSHSSGYNEQFF
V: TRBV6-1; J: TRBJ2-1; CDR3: CASFRDSSYNEQFF
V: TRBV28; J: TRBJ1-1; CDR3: CASSLLEGGDTEAFF
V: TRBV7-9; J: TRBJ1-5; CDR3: CANSLGMRPQPQHF
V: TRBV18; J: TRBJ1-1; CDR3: CASSPDRVETEAFF
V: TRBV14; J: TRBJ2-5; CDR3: CASSQVLKETQYF
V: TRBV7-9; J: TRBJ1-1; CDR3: CASRYSWGDDEAFF
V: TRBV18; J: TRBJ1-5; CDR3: CASSPADSNQPQHF
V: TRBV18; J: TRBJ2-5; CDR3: CASSPPGLGEETQYF
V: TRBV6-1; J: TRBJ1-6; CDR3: CASSNTGQDGSSYNSPLHF
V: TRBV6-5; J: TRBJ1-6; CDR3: CASSYGEQGSNSPLHF
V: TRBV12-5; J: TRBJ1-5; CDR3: CASGLGTVHSNQPQHF
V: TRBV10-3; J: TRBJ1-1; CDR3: CAISESRGNTEAFF
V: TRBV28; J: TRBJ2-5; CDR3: CASSRDIQETQYF
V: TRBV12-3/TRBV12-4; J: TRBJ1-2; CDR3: CASSRPGQGQNYGYTF
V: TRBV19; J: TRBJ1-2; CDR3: CASNDLAGGYGYTF
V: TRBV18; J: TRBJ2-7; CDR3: CASSPVLGTGGHEQYF
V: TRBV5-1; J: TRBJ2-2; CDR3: CASRTAGNTGELFF
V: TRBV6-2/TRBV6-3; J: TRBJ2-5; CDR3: CASSYTGVSQETQYF
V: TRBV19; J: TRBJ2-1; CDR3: CASNTPGTDNEQFF
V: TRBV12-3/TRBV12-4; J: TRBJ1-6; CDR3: CASSPRTGYNSPLHF
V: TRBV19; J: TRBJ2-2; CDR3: CATRKGANTGELFF
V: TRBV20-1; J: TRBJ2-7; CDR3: CSAADTYEQYF
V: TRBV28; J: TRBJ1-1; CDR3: CASSPWGGGWAEAFF
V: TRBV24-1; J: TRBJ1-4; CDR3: CATSPGTGDEKLFF